Each of the 8 T cell receptor beta chains below was sequenced from the same sample in a study of blood T cell repertoires in COVID-19. Clones were sequenced by immunoSEQ multiplex PCR, and TCRdb holds only the in-frame ones, with some missing. The table shows roughly 150,000 clones, with about 85% occurring only once. The material sequenced was peripheral blood. The receptors stem from a woman in her seventies with acute or convalescent COVID-19.

The table lists this clone with a count of one. The CDR3, as DNA: TGTGCCTGGAGTGCAGGGAGGGACACTGAAGCTTTCTTT. Its protein product is CAWSAGRDTEAFF. This chain uses TRBV30 with TRBJ1-1; D possibly corresponds to TRBD1 (5 bases). Trimming stripped 1 base from V and 3 bases from J, with 9 bases between. CDR1 is GTSNPN and CDR2 is SVGIG in the germline V gene (reference sequence). The CDR3 contains 13 residues.

The chain uses TRBV6-1 and TRBJ2-7, with D possibly TRBD2 on 7 matching bases. Per the germline V gene, CDR1 is MNHNS and CDR2 is SASEGT. This CDR3 is 15 amino acids long. Trimming shortened V by 0 bases and J by 4 bases, and 13 bases separated the two germline ends. The CDR3 here is CASSEAGGPVYEQYF. The DNA for the CDR3 is TGTGCCAGCAGTGAAGCGGGGGGGCCGGTGTACGAGCAGTACTTC.

The rearrangement joins TRBV27 to TRBJ1-6; possible D gene TRBD1, 5 bases. The CDR3 has 17 residues. CDR1 and CDR2 from the germline V gene are MNHEY and SMNVEV (reference sequence). Deletions cut 6 bases from V and 7 bases from J, with 22 bases between. CDR3 sequence: CASSQTGGGVWNSPLHF. CDR3 sequence (DNA): TGTGCCAGCAGCCAAACCGGCGGGGGAGTTTGGAATTCACCCCTCCACTTT.

The count of this clone is one. The V call is TRBV18, the J call TRBJ2-7, with a weak D call TRBD1 (6 bases). The CDR3 loop spans 13 amino acids. Trimming took 6 bases from V and 6 from J, leaving 15 bases between them. CDR1 KGHSH and CDR2 LQKENI come from the germline V gene. CDR3 DNA sequence: TGTGCCAGCTCTCTCGGACAGAGGCGCGAGCAGTACGTC. It codes for CASSLGQRREQYV.

The chain combines TRBV3-1 (or the pseudogene TRBV3-2) with TRBJ1-1, with a tentative D call TRBD1 (6 bases). Germline assignment: CDR1 LGHDT and CDR2 YNNKEL (reference sequence). Trimming removed 3 bases at V and 3 bases at J, with 11 bases between. CDR3 length: 14 residues. The CDR3 loop is CASSHHREYTEAFF. Here the CDR3 DNA reads TGTGCCAGCAGCCACCACAGGGAGTACACTGAAGCTTTCTTT.

The V call is TRBV18, the J call TRBJ1-3; D is unclear. The CDR3 sequence is 15 residues long. Trimming stripped 1 base from V and 3 bases from J, with 10 bases between. Germline V gene lookup returns CDR1 KGHSH and CDR2 LQKENI. The DNA for the CDR3 is TGTGCCAGCTCACCACGCGGAGCCGATGGAAACACCATATATTTT. Amino acid sequence: CASSPRGADGNTIYF.

CDR3 amino acids: CASSQSRAGGPDTQYF. The CDR3 nucleotides are TGCGCCAGCAGCCAATCAAGAGCGGGGGGCCCGGATACGCAGTATTTT. V usage is TRBV4-1 and J usage is TRBJ2-3; 9 nucleotides line up with TRBD2. Germline V CDR1 and CDR2: MGHRA, YSYEKL. CDR3 length: 16 amino acids. The ends lost 2 bases at V and 6 bases at J; junction bases unmatched: 9.

The chain links TRBV19 to TRBJ1-3; TRBD1 matches 7 bases. The J segment lost 0 bases and the V segment lost 6 bases, leaving 2 bases of the junction unmatched. Germline V gene sequence: CDR1 LNHDA, CDR2 SQIVND (reference sequence). The CDR3 has 14 amino acids. CDR3 loop: CASRTGISGNTIYF. CDR3 DNA sequence: TGTGCCAGTAGGACAGGGATCTCTGGAAACACCATATATTTT.